Listed here are 12 T cell receptor beta chains from one sample, sequenced in a study of glioma-infiltrating T cells after dendritic cell vaccination. The time point: after dendritic cell vaccination, including at tumor progression/relapse. Sequencing was performed with immunoSEQ multiplex PCR; in TCRdb, only in-frame clones are kept and a portion is missing. The sample contains around 23,000 clones, 85% to 90% of which appear only once. Sequencing was performed on blood, taken after dendritic cell vaccination. The source of these receptors is a human donor with glioblastoma.

CDR3 in DNA: TGTGCCGCAACTGGAACAGGGGTCCTCTCTGGGGCCAACGTCCTGACTTTC. It codes for CAATGTGVLSGANVLTF. The chain uses TRBV11-2 and TRBJ2-6; 7 nucleotides line up with TRBD1. Trimming cost V 11 bases and J 0 bases; bases outside gene matches: 13. CDR1 SGHAT and CDR2 FQNNGV come from the germline V gene. The CDR3 runs to 17 residues.

V usage is TRBV7-8 and J usage is TRBJ1-5, with D unclear. The V gene's germline CDR1 is SGHVS and CDR2 FQNEAQ. Trimming left V 0 bases short and J 1 base short, with 4 bases between. This CDR3 is 14 amino acids long. The CDR3 is CASSLARSNQPQHF. DNA for the CDR3: TGTGCCAGCAGCTTAGCGAGGAGCAATCAGCCCCAGCATTTT.

The chain combines TRBV6-5 with TRBJ2-1, with 11 bases that match TRBD2. Germline V gene sequence: CDR1 MNHEY, CDR2 SVGAGI. The CDR3 is made up of 15 amino acids. Trimming at V came to 6 bases and at J to 4 bases, leaving 5 bases not matched to a gene. The CDR3 DNA follows: TGTGCCAGCAGAGACACTAGCGGGGGTTACAATGAGCAGTTCTTC. Its translation: CASRDTSGGYNEQFF.

This chain uses TRBV6-5 with TRBJ2-7, with D possibly being TRBD2 (6 bases). The germline V gene encodes CDR1 MNHEY and CDR2 SVGAGI. With 4 bases removed from V and 0 bases from J, the gap between germline ends came to 10 bases. This CDR3 is built from 14 residues. The CDR3 DNA reads as TGTGCCAGCAGTTTAGCGGCCAACTCCTACGAGCAGTACTTC. Its translation: CASSLAANSYEQYF.

This clone has only a few counts. This sequence joins TRBV6-6 and TRBJ1-6, with TRBD1 as a possible D gene (6 bases). Germline V lookup: CDR1 MNHNY, CDR2 SVGAGI (reference sequence). Trimming cost V 10 bases and J 7 bases, with 14 bases left between them. The length of the CDR3 is 13 residues. CDR3 bases: TGTGCCAATTCAGAAGGGGGAAATTCACCCCTCCACTTT. It codes for CANSEGGNSPLHF.

The chain combines TRBV6-5 with TRBJ2-7; weak D call: TRBD1 (5 bases). The V gene's germline CDR1 is MNHEY and CDR2 SVGAGI. V was cut by 0 bases and J by 2 bases, with 11 bases left in between. The CDR3 sequence is 15 residues long. The DNA of the CDR3 is TGTGCCAGCAGTTACTCGACAGTTCAGACCTACGAGCAGTACTTC. Its translation: CASSYSTVQTYEQYF.

This clone was recorded a few times. The chain links TRBV5-6 to TRBJ1-3; D is possibly TRBD1 (5 bases). Germline V gives CDR1 SGHDT, CDR2 YYEEEE. The CDR3 spans 16 residues. V lost 0 bases and J 0 bases, leaving 10 bases between the germline ends. In DNA, the CDR3 is TGTGCCAGCAGCTTGGCGGACACGGGCTCTGGAAACACCATATATTTT. It is translated as CASSLADTGSGNTIYF.

The rearrangement uses TRBV18 and TRBJ2-6; TRBD1 aligns across 10 bases. Germline-derived CDR1 and CDR2 are KGHSH and LQKENI. Trimming removed 3 bases from V and 0 bases from J; junction bases left unmatched: 8. The CDR3 has 19 amino acids. CDR3 in amino acids: CASSPRTGGRNSGANVLTF. The CDR3 DNA follows: TGTGCCAGCTCACCCAGGACAGGGGGACGAAACTCTGGGGCCAACGTCCTGACTTTC.

The gene calls are TRBV7-9 and TRBJ2-5; 7 bases line up with TRBD1. V lost 6 bases, J lost 4 bases, and 8 bases stayed unmatched. CDR3 length: 14 amino acids. The germline gives CDR1 SEHNR, CDR2 FQNEAQ (reference sequence). The CDR3 bases are TGTGCCAGCAGAGGCGACAGGGTGGGAGAGACCCAGTACTTC. Protein: CASRGDRVGETQYF.

The chain carries TRBV5-1 and TRBJ2-5; 8 nucleotides align to TRBD2. The trim removed 0 bases at V and 0 bases at J, leaving 1 base unmatched. The CDR3 sequence is 15 residues long. Germline CDR1 SGHRS, CDR2 YFSETQ. CDR3 coding DNA: TGCGCCAGCAGCTTGGTAGCGGGGAACCAAGAGACCCAGTACTTC. It translates to CASSLVAGNQETQYF.

The chain recombines TRBV14 with TRBJ2-2; 14 bases line up with TRBD2. The length of the CDR3 is 19 residues. Unmatched junction bases numbered 11, after V lost 3 bases and J lost 5 bases. Germline loops: CDR1 SGHDN, CDR2 FVKESK. The CDR3 DNA sequence: TGTGCCAGCAGCCACCTCCCTCGTGGACTAGCGGGGGGAACCGGGGAGCTGTTTTTT. Its translation is CASSHLPRGLAGGTGELFF.

This sequence joins TRBV10-1 and TRBJ2-5, with 9 bases matching TRBD2. This CDR3 has 14 residues. V lost 4 bases to trimming and J lost 7 bases; unmatched junction nucleotides: 7. The V gene's germline CDR1 is WNHNN and CDR2 SYGVQD (reference sequence). The CDR3 nucleotides read TGCGCCAGCAGTGCTGGACTAGCGACTGGGACCCAGTACTTC. It encodes CASSAGLATGTQYF.